These 30 T cell receptor beta chains were sequenced from one sample in a study of metastatic and nonmetastatic thyroid tumors. No patient had received any treatment before thyroid surgery. TCRdb re-called the PCR reads through MiXCR. The sample comprises around 15,000 clones, nearly 35% of which are singletons, and 8% to 13% rests with the top ten. The sample taken for sequencing was tumor tissue. The source is a male donor with papillary thyroid cancer or a benign thyroid nodule (not recorded which). Some clones in this sample may be carry-over from other donors' samples.

CDR3 DNA: TGCAGTGCTAACCCGGGACAGGGGGGCGATACGCAGTATTTT. Translation: CSANPGQGGDTQYF. This sequence joins TRBV20-1 and TRBJ2-3; 11 nucleotides line up with TRBD1. There are 14 residues in the CDR3. CDR1 DFQATT and CDR2 SNEGSKA come from the germline V gene (reference sequence). V was clipped by 4 bases and J by 6 bases; unmatched bases: 6.

This chain connects TRBV28 to TRBJ1-5; TRBD1 aligns across 9 bases. The CDR3 contains 16 residues. The V and J ends lost 5 bases and 6 bases, in that order; junction bases with no gene match: 11. From germline, CDR1 is MDHEN and CDR2 SYDVKM. The CDR3 protein is CASSPPGQGIGQPQHF. The CDR3 DNA follows: TGTGCCAGCAGTCCCCCGGGACAGGGTATCGGTCAGCCCCAGCATTTT.

This clone was found once. An end of the junction does not agree with germline; a read error may underlie this. The identical CDR3 is also encoded by other nucleotide sequences in the sample. The chain is built from TRBV9 and TRBJ1-3; TRBD1 might be the D (6 bases). This CDR3 is 15 amino acids long. In germline, CDR1 is SGDLS, CDR2 YYNGEE. The CDR3 sequence is CASSPTGSSGNTIYF. The CDR3 coding sequence is TGTGCCAGTAGCCCTACAGGGAGTTCTGGAAACACCATATACTTT.

This clone is deemed medium-sized (0.01 to 0.1%). The chain recombines TRBV11-2 with TRBJ2-2; no definite D call. The germline V gene encodes CDR1 SGHAT and CDR2 FQNNGV. Trimming removed 0 bases at V and 3 bases at J, with 5 bases between. The CDR3 has 14 amino acids. The CDR3 DNA follows: TGTGCCAGCAGCTTAGAACGGTACACCGGGGAGCTGTTTTTT. Translated, it gives CASSLERYTGELFF.

This clone was recorded at least ten times. The CDR3: CASSPVRGGRETQYF. The CDR3 DNA follows: TGTGCCAGCAGCCCCGTGAGGGGGGGAAGAGAGACCCAGTACTTC. The chain links TRBV7-3 to TRBJ2-5; D may be TRBD2 (7 bases). V was cut by 5 bases and J by 4 bases, with 17 bases left in between. The CDR3 contains 15 residues. Germline loops: CDR1 SGHTA, CDR2 FQGTGA.

Only a few counts were recorded for this clone. The V gene is TRBV6-1, the J gene TRBJ2-7; 8 nucleotides align to TRBD1. Germline assignment: CDR1 MNHNS and CDR2 SASEGT. The CDR3 loop spans 15 amino acids. V dropped 6 bases and J dropped 0; count of bases not matched to a gene: 7. CDR3 amino acids: CASRSGQGSSYEQYV. DNA of the CDR3: TGTGCCAGCAGGTCTGGACAGGGTAGCTCCTACGAGCAGTACGTC.

This clone occurred many times. The V and J genes are TRBV12-3 or TRBV12-4 and TRBJ2-5, with 11 positions matching TRBD2. V shed 5 bases and J 5 bases; nucleotides not matched to a gene: 4. The CDR3 consists of 14 residues. The CDR3 reads CASSTSGSLETQYF. CDR3 DNA: TGTGCCAGCAGTACTAGCGGGAGTCTCGAGACCCAGTACTTC.

This clone was counted many times. J is TRBJ2-3 and V is TRBV6-4; D gene ambiguous. Germline CDR1 and CDR2: MRHNA and SNTAGT. This CDR3 is built from 14 residues. V was pared by 8 bases and J by 2 bases, with 14 bases between. CDR3 sequence reads: CASGKPFFTDTQYF. The DNA of the CDR3 is TGTGCCAGCGGTAAACCATTTTTCACAGATACGCAGTATTTT.

V is TRBV27 and J is TRBJ2-1; weak D call: TRBD2 (6 bases). V gave up 3 bases and J gave up 6 bases, with 15 bases separating them. CDR1 MNHEY and CDR2 SMNVEV come from the germline V gene (reference sequence). The CDR3 runs 15 residues. The DNA for the CDR3 is TGTGCCAGCAGTTTGACTAGGAGGCTCCTCAATGAGCAGTTCTTC. Protein product: CASSLTRRLLNEQFF.

This clone was detected only a few times. The chain has TRBV12-3 or TRBV12-4 and TRBJ2-7, with D perhaps matching TRBD2 (5 bases). The CDR3 length is 12 residues. The V gene lost 7 bases and the J gene lost 3 bases, with 10 bases spanning the gap. CDR3 DNA: TGTGCCAGCAACTACGGGGACTACGAGCAGTACTTC. It is translated as CASNYGDYEQYF.

This clone was observed at least ten times. The V and J genes are TRBV15 and TRBJ1-3; D call uncertain. V shed 1 base and J shed 0 bases, with 16 bases lying between them. CDR1 and CDR2 (germline): LNHNV, YYDKDF (reference sequence). The CDR3 loop spans 18 amino acids. CDR3 nucleotides: TGTGCCACCAGCAGAGCTTTGCCTGGAAGCGCCTCTGGAAACACCATATATTTT. Amino acids: CATSRALPGSASGNTIYF.

This chain connects TRBV25-1 to TRBJ2-7; no clear D gene. Germline V lookup: CDR1 MGHDK, CDR2 SYGVNS. Deletions cut 6 bases from V and 3 bases from J, with 12 bases between. The CDR3 runs to 13 residues. This CDR3 reads CASRMGVYYEQYF. The DNA for the CDR3 is TGTGCCAGCAGGATGGGTGTTTACTACGAGCAGTACTTC.

This clone was recorded at least ten times. The chain links TRBV12-3 or TRBV12-4 to TRBJ2-5; D tentatively fits TRBD1 or TRBD2 (5 bases each). The CDR3 contains 14 residues. The ends were cut back, 2 bases at V and 5 bases at J, with 12 bases in the middle. The chain's CDR3 is CASSLLGERETQYF. CDR3 nucleotides: TGTGCCAGCAGTTTACTGGGGGAGCGGGAGACCCAGTACTTC.

The CDR3 is CASSWGQGNSPLHF. The CDR3 coding sequence is TGTGCCAGCAGCTGGGGACAGGGAAATTCACCCCTCCACTTT. The chain combines TRBV7-8 with TRBJ1-6, with 9 positions matching TRBD1. The CDR3 runs to 14 residues. Per the germline V gene, CDR1 is SGHVS and CDR2 is FQNEAQ. Germline trimming cut 4 bases from V and 7 bases from J; bases unmatched to any gene: 2.

CDR3 DNA: TGTGCCAGCAGCTTATATTCCAGCAGGAACACCGGGGAGCTGTTTTTT. Protein sequence: CASSLYSSRNTGELFF. The chain uses TRBV11-2 and TRBJ2-2; D is unclear. The germline V and J ends were trimmed by 2 bases and 1 base, with 11 bases remaining between them. This CDR3 is 16 amino acids long. The germline V gene encodes CDR1 SGHAT and CDR2 FQNNGV.

The chain employs TRBV4-1 and TRBJ1-6; D remains ambiguous. Trimming took 1 base from V and 12 from J, leaving 7 bases between them. Per the germline V gene, CDR1 is MGHRA and CDR2 is YSYEKL. CDR3 length equals 12 residues. The CDR3 reads CASSQVMEPLHF. As DNA, the CDR3 is TGCGCCAGCAGCCAAGTCATGGAACCCCTCCACTTT.

This clone was recorded at least ten times. Other DNA sequences in this specimen translate into the identical CDR3. The chain uses TRBV28 and TRBJ1-4; perhaps TRBD1 as D (5 bases). Germline V gene sequence: CDR1 MDHEN, CDR2 SYDVKM. V was clipped by 3 bases and J by 7 bases, with 12 bases between them. This CDR3 is built from 14 residues. In DNA form, the CDR3 reads TGTGCCAGCAGTTTGGTGGGGCCGGGTGAAAAACTGTTTTTT. The encoded protein is CASSLVGPGEKLFF.

This clone was detected many times. Being one base from a much bigger clone, this may be a read error. This sample includes further DNA sequences coding for the same CDR3. In DNA form, the CDR3 reads TGTGCCAGCTCATCAGGAGAGAACACTGAAGCTTTCTTT. The encoded protein is CASSSGENTEAFF. The chain links TRBV18 to TRBJ1-1; D gene unclear. Trimming removed 5 bases at V and 1 base at J, with 8 bases between. The CDR3 runs to 13 residues. Germline CDR1 and CDR2: KGHSH and LQKENI.

This clone has ten or more counts. The CDR3 region is CASSDEQGPYEQYF. CDR3 nucleotide sequence: TGTGCCAGCAGTGATGAACAGGGTCCCTACGAGCAGTACTTC. The chain couples TRBV2 to TRBJ2-7; D is perhaps TRBD1 (6 bases). The germline V and J ends were trimmed by 3 bases and 2 bases, with 11 bases remaining between them. This CDR3 has 14 residues. CDR1 and CDR2 (germline): SNHLY, FYNNEI.

This clone was found many times. V and J are TRBV28 and TRBJ2-1, with a weak D call TRBD1 (6 bases). Germline V lookup: CDR1 MDHEN, CDR2 SYDVKM. V gave up 4 bases and J gave up 0 bases, with 13 bases separating them. There are 16 residues in the CDR3. In nucleotides, the CDR3 is TGTGCCAGCAGTTGGCTAGTAGGGGGCTCCTACAATGAGCAGTTCTTC. Translation: CASSWLVGGSYNEQFF.

This clone was recorded once. This rearrangement joins TRBV20-1 to TRBJ2-1, with 11 bases fitting TRBD2. Germline V gene sequence: CDR1 DFQATT, CDR2 SNEGSKA (reference sequence). V lost 0 bases to trimming and J lost 8 bases; unmatched junction nucleotides: 3. CDR3 length equals 14 residues. CDR3 sequence (DNA): TGCAGTGCTAGAGATAGCGGGAGGGCCTATGAGCAGTTCTTC. Residues: CSARDSGRAYEQFF.

This clone showed up many times. The chain is built from TRBV3-1 and TRBJ2-5, with 9 bases that match TRBD1. The V gene's germline CDR1 is LGHDT and CDR2 YNNKEL (reference sequence). The ends lost 6 bases at V and 2 bases at J; junction bases unmatched: 4. The CDR3 totals 14 residues. DNA of the CDR3: TGTGCCAGCAGTTCCGGACAGGGGCAAGAGACCCAGTACTTC. This gives the protein CASSSGQGQETQYF.

This clone was picked up many times. The V and J genes are TRBV10-3 and TRBJ1-1; D may be TRBD1 (6 bases). Germline-derived CDR1 and CDR2 are ENHRY and SYGVKD. CDR3 length: 12 residues. The V end was cut by 10 bases, the J end by 4 bases, with 13 bases between. The CDR3 loop reads CATGAPSTEAFF. CDR3 in DNA: TGTGCCACGGGGGCTCCGAGCACTGAAGCTTTCTTT.

The chain couples TRBV18 to TRBJ1-1; D is ambiguous. Deletions cut 3 bases from V and 1 base from J, with 15 bases between. CDR1 and CDR2 (germline): KGHSH, LQKENI. CDR3 length: 16 residues. CDR3: CASSPPSAGSNTEAFF. The CDR3 DNA sequence: TGTGCCAGCTCACCCCCGAGCGCCGGGTCGAACACTGAAGCTTTCTTT.

This chain connects TRBV12-3 or TRBV12-4 to TRBJ1-2; possibly TRBD1 for D (6 bases). The CDR3 runs 14 residues. V was pared by 2 bases and J by 5 bases, with 12 bases between. CDR3 protein: CASSLPGATYGYTF. The CDR3 bases are TGTGCCAGCAGTTTACCAGGGGCTACATATGGCTACACCTTC.

In this sample, this clone turned up a few times. The chain is built from TRBV19 and TRBJ2-7; D may be TRBD2 (5 bases). The CDR3 runs 14 residues. V was shortened by 6 bases and J by 3 bases, with 15 bases between the two germline ends. CDR1 is LNHDA and CDR2 is SQIVND in the germline V gene (reference sequence). CDR3 sequence reads: CASSYYGGHYEQYF. CDR3 sequence (DNA): TGTGCCAGTAGCTACTATGGAGGCCACTACGAGCAGTACTTC.

The chain has TRBV20-1 and TRBJ2-5, with D unresolved. Trimming removed 2 bases from V and 1 base from J, with 11 bases in between. Looked up from germline, CDR1 is DFQATT and CDR2 is SNEGSKA (reference sequence). The CDR3 runs 14 residues. The CDR3 reads CSARFGSAQETQYF. In nucleotides, the CDR3 is TGCAGTGCTAGATTCGGATCAGCCCAAGAGACCCAGTACTTC.

The table lists this clone with a few counts. V is TRBV24-1 and J is TRBJ2-2; D possibly corresponds to TRBD2 (6 bases). Germline CDR1 KGHDR, CDR2 SFDVKD. With 7 bases removed from V and 6 bases from J, the gap between germline ends came to 14 bases. The CDR3 contains 14 residues. The CDR3 region is CATSGTPDAGELFF. The CDR3 bases are TGTGCCACCAGCGGGACTCCCGACGCCGGGGAGCTGTTTTTT.

The chain recombines TRBV11-1 with TRBJ2-3; 7 positions agree with TRBD2. Unmatched junction bases numbered 8, after V lost 2 bases and J lost 6 bases. Germline assignment: CDR1 SGHAT and CDR2 FQDESV (reference sequence). This CDR3 comprises 15 residues. CDR3 coding DNA: TGTGCCAGCAGCTTAACAACGGGAGGTTCGGATACGCAGTATTTT. It specifies CASSLTTGGSDTQYF.

The chain couples TRBV28 to TRBJ1-2, with 8 bases lining up with TRBD1. J was trimmed by 5 bases and V by 5 bases; bases with no gene match: 4. Germline-derived CDR1 and CDR2 are MDHEN and SYDVKM. CDR3 size: 13 residues. CDR3 bases: TGTGCCAGCAGTCAGACAGGGGATTATGGCTACACCTTC. Its protein is CASSQTGDYGYTF.